The T cell receptor (beta chain) under discussion was sequenced for a study of T cell repertoires in cytomegalovirus infection. Whole-study context: Based on public TCR beta signatures, there were indications of CMV infection and of a matching HLA type.

V lost 4 bases and J 7 bases, leaving 17 bases between the germline ends. The CDR3 loop spans 15 amino acids. Germline V gene data show CDR1 as SGHVS and CDR2 as FNYEAQ. Comment on this clonotype: Its antigen is not known.

General study findings and limits: It was HLA-C-restricted CMV-specific TCR beta clonotypes that dominated the response ex vivo.

TCRdb processed the reads anew with MiXCR; each CDR3 protein has one entry. This table has hundreds of thousands of distinct CDR3 sequences, around 32% appearing once. The chain carries TRBV7-6 and TRBJ1-5, with D possibly being TRBD1 (6 bases). Material: cultured CD8+ T cells from PBMCs, obtained from culture after CMV antigen stimulation. This receptor was identified in a human donor in good health (CMV status not recorded). Some clones in this sample may be carry-over from other donors' samples. The CDR3 spells CASSSSRGGRQPQHF. In DNA form, the CDR3 reads TGTGCCAGCAGCTCTTCCCGTGGGGGCAGGCAGCCCCAGCATTTT.